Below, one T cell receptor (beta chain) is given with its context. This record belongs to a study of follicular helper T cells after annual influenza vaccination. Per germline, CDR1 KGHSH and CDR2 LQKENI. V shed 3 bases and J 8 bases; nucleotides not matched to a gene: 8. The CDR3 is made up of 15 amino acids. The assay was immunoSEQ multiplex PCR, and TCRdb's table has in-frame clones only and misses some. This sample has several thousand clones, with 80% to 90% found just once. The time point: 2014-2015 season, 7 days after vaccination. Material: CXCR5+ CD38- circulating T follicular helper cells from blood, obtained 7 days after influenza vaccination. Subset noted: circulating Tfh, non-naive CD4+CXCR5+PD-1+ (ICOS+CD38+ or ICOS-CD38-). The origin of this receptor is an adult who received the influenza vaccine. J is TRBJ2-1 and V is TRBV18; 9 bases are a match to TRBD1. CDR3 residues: CASSPLQGAAYEQFF. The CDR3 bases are TGTGCCAGCTCACCGCTACAGGGGGCAGCCTATGAGCAGTTCTTC.